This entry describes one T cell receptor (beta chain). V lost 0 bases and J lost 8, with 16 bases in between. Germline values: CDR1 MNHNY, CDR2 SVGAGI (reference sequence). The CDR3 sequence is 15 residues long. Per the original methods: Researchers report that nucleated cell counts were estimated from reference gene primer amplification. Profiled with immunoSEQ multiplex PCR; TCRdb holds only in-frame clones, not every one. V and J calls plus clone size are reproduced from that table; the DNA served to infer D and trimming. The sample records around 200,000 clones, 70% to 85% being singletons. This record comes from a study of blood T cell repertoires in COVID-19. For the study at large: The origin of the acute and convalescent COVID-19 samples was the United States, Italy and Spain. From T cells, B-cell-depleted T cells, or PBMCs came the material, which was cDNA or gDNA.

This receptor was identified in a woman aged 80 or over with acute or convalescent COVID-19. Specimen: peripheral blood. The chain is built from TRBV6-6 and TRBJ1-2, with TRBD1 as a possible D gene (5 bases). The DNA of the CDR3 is TGTGCCAGCAGTTACTCGAACCGGACACCTGGAGGCTACACCTTC. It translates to CASSYSNRTPGGYTF.